This note documents a single T cell receptor (beta chain) sequence. It has no known antigen specificity. The sample holds no much larger clone one base away, and base qualities are not on file. TCRbeta CDR3 regions were amplified from genomic DNA by means of the immunoSEQ Assay, a bias-controlled multiplex PCR. Per the source publication's procedure: The number of nucleated cells in each sample was estimated from the amplification of reference gene primers within the assay. To quantify the absolute abundance of each unique TCRbeta CDR3 rearrangement, sequence reads were collapsed and filtered. For each sample, productive Simpson clonality was calculated as the square root of Simpson's diversity index over productive rearrangements. TCRdb's version of the immuneACCESS table is confined to in-frame rearrangements and falls short of the full clone set. An unresolved V gene accounts for under half of the shortfall where checked; the remainder is of unknown origin. That table gives V, J and clone size, and the DNA gave D and trimming. Here the sample has about 480,000 clones; 75% to 90% occur a single time. The ten largest clones capture roughly 1% of the sample.

This sample was included in a study of blood T cell repertoires in COVID-19 (dated by TCRdb to 2020 to 2021). Notes on the research overall: Collaborator samples came from the United States, Italy and Spain and covered acute and convalescent phases of COVID-19. The material from the prospective study consisted of cDNA or gDNA derived from T cells, B-cell-depleted T cells, or PBMCs. Deeply sampled blood TCRbeta repertoires from subjects exposed to, actively infected with, or recovered from COVID-19 were included in the dataset. The repertoires were released in a freely available public database intended as a resource for research on the immune response to SARS-CoV-2. The samples were drawn from the first 160 participants of the ongoing ImmuneRACE study and from 1,254 subjects provided by 6 global collaborators. Sample metadata almost always included a de-identified subject ID, COVID-19 status, age in years and sex. Where HLA class I and class II types were available, the types were taken from metadata supplied by the sample provider, not from assay-based typing. Overall results and qualifications from the work: How much clinical and demographic metadata was included differed by source and by participant, and the metadata was provided uncurated.

The CDR3 sequence holds 12 residues, the cysteine and phenylalanine included. The sequence is cut down to CDR3 DNA, 36 bases in frame from base 1. Deletion took 1 base off V and 9 bases off J, with a span of 7 bases between the germline ends. CDR1 and CDR2, looked up from the germline V gene, are LGHNT and FRNRAP. One collaborating source in Seattle enrolled patients while the patients were actively infected and followed the patients over time throughout the course of disease. The collaborating institutions used their own protocols to collect whole blood in K2EDTA tubes. For TCRbeta analysis, collaborators shipped samples as frozen whole blood, isolated PBMCs, or DNA extracted from either of those sample types.

Sequencing was performed on peripheral blood. This receptor was obtained from a man aged 18-30 years with COVID-19, enrolled during active disease. The chain employs TRBV12-5 and TRBJ2-1, with the D gene not clear enough to name. This receptor has the CDR3 CASGLETPEQFF. The bases read TGTGCTAGTGGTTTGGAGACTCCTGAGCAGTTCTTC.